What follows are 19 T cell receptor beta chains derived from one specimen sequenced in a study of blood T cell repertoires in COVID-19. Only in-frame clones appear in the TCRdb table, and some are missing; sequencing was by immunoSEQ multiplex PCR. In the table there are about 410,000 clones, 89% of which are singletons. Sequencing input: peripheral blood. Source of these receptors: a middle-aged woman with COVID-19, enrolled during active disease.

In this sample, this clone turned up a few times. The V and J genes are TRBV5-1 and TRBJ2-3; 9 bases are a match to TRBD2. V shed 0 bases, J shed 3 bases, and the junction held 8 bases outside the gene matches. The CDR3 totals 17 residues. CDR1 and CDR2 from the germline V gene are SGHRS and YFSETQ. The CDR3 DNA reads TGCGCCAGCAGCTTGGGAGAGGCGGGGGGGCCTACAGATACGCAGTATTTT. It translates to CASSLGEAGGPTDTQYF.

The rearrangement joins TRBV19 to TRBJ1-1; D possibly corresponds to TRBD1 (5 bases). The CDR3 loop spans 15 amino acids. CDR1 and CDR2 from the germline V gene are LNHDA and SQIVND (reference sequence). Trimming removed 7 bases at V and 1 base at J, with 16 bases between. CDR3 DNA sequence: TGTGCCAGTACATCTTGGGGCAACTCGAACACTGAAGCTTTCTTT. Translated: CASTSWGNSNTEAFF.

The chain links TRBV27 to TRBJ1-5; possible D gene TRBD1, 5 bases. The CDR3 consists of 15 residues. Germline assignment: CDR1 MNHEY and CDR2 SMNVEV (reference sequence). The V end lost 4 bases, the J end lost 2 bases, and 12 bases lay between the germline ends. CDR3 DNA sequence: TGTGCCAGCAGTTCGGGGGGAAGGGGCAATCAGCCCCAGCATTTT. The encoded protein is CASSSGGRGNQPQHF.

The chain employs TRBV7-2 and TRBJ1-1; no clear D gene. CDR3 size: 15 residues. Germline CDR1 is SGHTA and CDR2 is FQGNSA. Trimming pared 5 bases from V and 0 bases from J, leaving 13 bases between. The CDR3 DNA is TGTGCCAGCAGCGCGTGGAGACCCATGAACACTGAAGCTTTCTTT. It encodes CASSAWRPMNTEAFF.

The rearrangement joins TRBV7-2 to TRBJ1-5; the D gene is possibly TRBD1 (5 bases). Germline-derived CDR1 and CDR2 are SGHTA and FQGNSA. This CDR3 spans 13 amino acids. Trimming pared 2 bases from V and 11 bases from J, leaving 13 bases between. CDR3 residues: CASSLNGGGSQHF. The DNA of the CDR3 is TGTGCCAGCAGCTTAAATGGGGGGGGGTCCCAGCATTTT.

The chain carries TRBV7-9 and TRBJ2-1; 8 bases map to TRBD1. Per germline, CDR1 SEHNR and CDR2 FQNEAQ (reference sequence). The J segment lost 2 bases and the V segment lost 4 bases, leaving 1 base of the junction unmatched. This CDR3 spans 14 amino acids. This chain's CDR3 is CASSSGQAYNEQFF. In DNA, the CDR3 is TGTGCCAGCAGCTCGGGACAGGCCTACAATGAGCAGTTCTTC.

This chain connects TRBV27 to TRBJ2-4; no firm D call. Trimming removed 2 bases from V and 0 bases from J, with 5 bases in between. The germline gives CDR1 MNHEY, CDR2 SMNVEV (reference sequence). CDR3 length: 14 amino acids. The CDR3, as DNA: TGTGCCAGCAGTTTAAGCCTAGCCAAAAACATTCAGTACTTC. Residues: CASSLSLAKNIQYF.

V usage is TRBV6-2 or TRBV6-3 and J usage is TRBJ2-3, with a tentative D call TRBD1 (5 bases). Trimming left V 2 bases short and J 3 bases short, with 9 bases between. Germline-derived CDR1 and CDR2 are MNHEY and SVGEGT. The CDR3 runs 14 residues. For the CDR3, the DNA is TGTGCCAGCAGTTACGGGGCCGCGACAGATACGCAGTATTTT. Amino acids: CASSYGAATDTQYF.

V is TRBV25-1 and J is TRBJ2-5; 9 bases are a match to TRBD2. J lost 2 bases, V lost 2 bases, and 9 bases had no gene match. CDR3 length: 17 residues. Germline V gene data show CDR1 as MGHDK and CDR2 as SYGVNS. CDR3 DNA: TGTGCCAGCAGTGAACCCGCGGGGGGGAGAACTCAAGAGACCCAGTACTTC. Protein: CASSEPAGGRTQETQYF.

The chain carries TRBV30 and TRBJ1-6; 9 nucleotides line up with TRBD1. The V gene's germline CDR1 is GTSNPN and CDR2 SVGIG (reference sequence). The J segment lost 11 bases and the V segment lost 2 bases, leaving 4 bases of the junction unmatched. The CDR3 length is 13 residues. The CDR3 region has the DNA TGTGCCTGGAGTCTGGGACAGGGAGCACCCCTCCACTTT. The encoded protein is CAWSLGQGAPLHF.

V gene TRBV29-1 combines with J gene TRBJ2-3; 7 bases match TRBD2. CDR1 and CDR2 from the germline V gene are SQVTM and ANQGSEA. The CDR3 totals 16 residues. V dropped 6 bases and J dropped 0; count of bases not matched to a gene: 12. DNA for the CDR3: TGCAGCGTGGGTGGGGACTCCGGGGGGAGCACAGATACGCAGTATTTT. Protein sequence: CSVGGDSGGSTDTQYF.

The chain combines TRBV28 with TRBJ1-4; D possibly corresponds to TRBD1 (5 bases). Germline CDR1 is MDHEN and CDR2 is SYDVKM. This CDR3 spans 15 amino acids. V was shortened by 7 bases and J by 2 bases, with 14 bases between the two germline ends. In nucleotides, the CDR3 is TGTGCCAGCAAGGTGGGGGGGTCGACTAATGAAAAACTGTTTTTT. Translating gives CASKVGGSTNEKLFF.

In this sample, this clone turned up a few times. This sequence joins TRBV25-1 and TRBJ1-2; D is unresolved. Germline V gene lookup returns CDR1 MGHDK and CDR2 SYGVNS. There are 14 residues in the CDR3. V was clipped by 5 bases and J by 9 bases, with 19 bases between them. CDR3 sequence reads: CASSSNSPMLSYTF. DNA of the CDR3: TGTGCCAGCAGTTCTAACAGTCCTATGCTGAGCTACACCTTC.

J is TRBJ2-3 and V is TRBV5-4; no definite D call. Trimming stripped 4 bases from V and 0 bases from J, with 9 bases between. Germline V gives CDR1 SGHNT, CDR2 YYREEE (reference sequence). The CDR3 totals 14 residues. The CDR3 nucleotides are TGTGCCAGCAGCGTCCTACAGAGCACAGATACGCAGTATTTT. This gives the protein CASSVLQSTDTQYF.

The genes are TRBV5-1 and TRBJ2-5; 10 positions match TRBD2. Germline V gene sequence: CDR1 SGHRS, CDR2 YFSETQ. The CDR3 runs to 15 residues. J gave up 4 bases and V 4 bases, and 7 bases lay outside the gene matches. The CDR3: CASSPGLAGAETQYF. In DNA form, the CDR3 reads TGCGCCAGCAGCCCTGGTCTAGCGGGAGCAGAGACCCAGTACTTC.

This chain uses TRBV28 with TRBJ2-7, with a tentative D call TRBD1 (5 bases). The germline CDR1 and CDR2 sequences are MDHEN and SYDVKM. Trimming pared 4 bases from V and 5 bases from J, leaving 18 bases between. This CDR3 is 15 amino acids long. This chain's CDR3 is CASSSYDRMSHEQYF. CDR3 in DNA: TGTGCCAGCAGTTCCTACGACAGAATGTCGCACGAGCAGTACTTC.

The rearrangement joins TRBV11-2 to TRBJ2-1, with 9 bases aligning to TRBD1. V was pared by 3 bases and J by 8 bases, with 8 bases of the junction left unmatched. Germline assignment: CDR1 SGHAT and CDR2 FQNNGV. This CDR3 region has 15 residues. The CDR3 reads CASSLRYRGPDEQFF. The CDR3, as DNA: TGTGCCAGCAGCTTGCGGTACAGGGGGCCGGATGAGCAGTTCTTC. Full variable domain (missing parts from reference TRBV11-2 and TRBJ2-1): EAGVAQSPRYKIIEKRQSVAFWCNPISGHATLYWYQQILGQGPKLLIQFQNNGVVDDSQLPKDRFSAERLKGVDSTLKIQPAKLEDSAVYLCASSLRYRGPDEQFFGPGTRLTVL.

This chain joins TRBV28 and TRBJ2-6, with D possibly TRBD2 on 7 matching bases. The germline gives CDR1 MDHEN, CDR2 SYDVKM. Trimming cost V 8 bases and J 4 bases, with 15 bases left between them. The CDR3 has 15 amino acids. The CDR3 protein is CASLVAGAGANVLTF. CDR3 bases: TGTGCCAGCCTAGTCGCGGGGGCAGGGGCCAACGTCCTGACTTTC.

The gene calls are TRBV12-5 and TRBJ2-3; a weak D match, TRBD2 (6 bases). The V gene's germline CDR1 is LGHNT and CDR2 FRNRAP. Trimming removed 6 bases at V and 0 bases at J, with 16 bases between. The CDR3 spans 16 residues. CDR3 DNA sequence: TGTGCTAGTGGGCTGGGACTCCACTCTAGCACAGATACGCAGTATTTT. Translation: CASGLGLHSSTDTQYF. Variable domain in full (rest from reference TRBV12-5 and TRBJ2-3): DARVTQTPRHKVTEMGQEVTMRCQPILGHNTVFWYRQTMMQGLELLAYFRNRAPLDDSGMPKDRFSAEMPDATLATLKIQPSEPRDSAVYFCASGLGLHSSTDTQYFGPGTRLTVL.